This entry lists 17 T cell receptor beta chains sequenced from one sample in a study of siplizumab effects on memory and regulatory T cells. Profiling relied on immunoSEQ multiplex PCR, and the TCRdb table lists in-frame clones only, not all of them. Counted here are some 9,000 clones, roughly three quarters occurring once; the ten biggest clones make up under 70%. Sequenced material: effector memory CD8+ T cells sorted from blood. As for subset: unstimulated CD8+ effector memory T cells. Source of these receptors: a human donor in good health.

This chain uses TRBV6-5 with TRBJ2-3; TRBD2 matches 13 bases. The CDR3 is 15 amino acids. Trimming cost V 6 bases and J 4 bases; bases outside gene matches: 4. CDR1 is MNHEY, CDR2 SVGAGI, per germline. This CDR3 reads CASRRTSGSPDTQYF. For the CDR3, the DNA is TGTGCCAGCAGGAGGACTAGCGGGAGCCCAGATACGCAGTATTTT.

This rearrangement joins TRBV6-1 to TRBJ1-1, with TRBD1 matching 8 bases. This CDR3 spans 14 amino acids. Germline V gene lookup returns CDR1 MNHNS and CDR2 SASEGT. The J segment lost 1 base and the V segment lost 6 bases, leaving 4 bases of the junction unmatched. The CDR3 DNA follows: TGTGCCAGCAGGATGACAGGGGAGAACACTGAAGCTTTCTTT. It specifies CASRMTGENTEAFF.

The V and J genes are TRBV2 and TRBJ2-7; TRBD1 is a possible D gene (5 bases). The V end was cut by 4 bases, the J end by 1 base, with 20 bases between. CDR1 SNHLY and CDR2 FYNNEI come from the germline V gene. This CDR3 spans 17 amino acids. The CDR3 region is CASSAIPGQSRSYEQYF. In DNA, the CDR3 is TGTGCCAGCAGTGCGATTCCAGGGCAATCGAGATCCTACGAGCAGTACTTC.

Here the CDR3 reads CASSMTREPYEQYF. In nucleotides, the CDR3 is TGTGCCAGTAGTATGACCCGAGAGCCCTACGAGCAGTACTTC. V gene TRBV19 combines with J gene TRBJ2-5; D is undetermined. The J call may be wrong; the DNA end is better matched by TRBJ2-7. Per germline, CDR1 LNHDA and CDR2 SQIVND (reference sequence). This CDR3 comprises 14 residues.

This clone showed up just a few times. V is TRBV29-1 and J is TRBJ2-7; no definite D call. Germline CDR1 is SQVTM and CDR2 is ANQGSEA. The V gene lost 1 base and the J gene lost 0 bases, with 4 bases spanning the gap. The CDR3 extends over 12 amino acids. The chain's CDR3 is CSVEGSSYEQYF. The CDR3 DNA sequence: TGCAGCGTTGAAGGGAGCTCCTACGAGCAGTACTTC.

CDR3: CASRAGGLKSEAFF. CDR3 nucleotide sequence: TGTGCCAGCAGGGCGGGCGGGCTTAAGTCTGAAGCTTTCTTT. The chain employs TRBV27 and TRBJ1-1, with D unclear. Between the trimmed V and J ends, which lost 6 bases and 6 bases, there was a span of 17 bases. This CDR3 contains 14 residues. Germline V gives CDR1 MNHEY, CDR2 SMNVEV (reference sequence).

The genes are TRBV5-1 and TRBJ2-7; 12 bases are shared with TRBD2. Germline V gene sequence: CDR1 SGHRS, CDR2 YFSETQ. V gave up 4 bases and J gave up 3 bases; unmatched junction bases: 17. The CDR3 consists of 19 residues. The CDR3 DNA follows: TGCGCCAGCAGCGTACTAGCGGGAGGTAGTGACCCCACTTTCTACGAGCAGTACTTC. Protein: CASSVLAGGSDPTFYEQYF.

This clone was seen more than once but under ten times. This chain joins TRBV19 and TRBJ2-1; 9 bases are a match to TRBD2. The germline gives CDR1 LNHDA, CDR2 SQIVND (reference sequence). This CDR3 has 13 amino acids. After removal of 7 bases from V and 7 bases from J, the junction contained 5 bases not matched to a gene. The CDR3, as DNA: TGTGCCAGTAAGCCTAGCGGGGAGAATGAGCAGTTCTTC. Translating gives CASKPSGENEQFF. The complete variable domain, with remaining parts taken from reference TRBV19 and TRBJ2-1, reads DGGITQSPKYLFRKEGQNVTLSCEQNLNHDAMYWYRQDPGQGLRLIYYSQIVNDFQKGDIAEGYSVSREKKESFPLTVTSAQKNPTAFYLCASKPSGENEQFFGPGTRLTVL.

V and J are TRBV18 and TRBJ2-2; TRBD2 matches 9 bases. Germline V gene sequence: CDR1 KGHSH, CDR2 LQKENI. The CDR3 has 15 residues. Trimming took 3 bases from V and 4 from J; bases not matched to a gene: 3. For the CDR3, the DNA is TGTGCCAGCTCACCTGCGGGAGGGTTCACCGGGGAGCTGTTTTTT. Translation gives CASSPAGGFTGELFF. The entire variable domain, with the rest obtained from reference TRBV18 and TRBJ2-2, is as follows: NAGVMQNPRHLVRRRGQEARLRCSPMKGHSHVYWYRQLPEEGLKFMVYLQKENIIDESGMPKERFSAEFPKEGPSILRIQQVVRGDSAAYFCASSPAGGFTGELFFGEGSRLTVL.

The V gene is TRBV4-2, the J gene TRBJ1-1; D ambiguous. The CDR3 length is 15 residues. In germline, CDR1 is LGHNA, CDR2 YNFKEQ. V gave up 0 bases and J gave up 2 bases, with 10 bases separating them. The CDR3 loop is CASSQDILFNTEAFF. The CDR3 DNA reads TGTGCCAGCAGCCAAGACATCTTGTTTAACACTGAAGCTTTCTTT.

The chain employs TRBV29-1 and TRBJ2-1, with 14 bases lining up with TRBD2. Unmatched junction bases numbered 3, after V lost 5 bases and J lost 6 bases. The CDR3 is made up of 14 amino acids. CDR1 is SQVTM and CDR2 is ANQGSEA in the germline V gene. Here the CDR3 reads CSVRGLAGVNEQFF. Written as DNA, the CDR3 is TGCAGCGTTCGGGGACTAGCGGGAGTCAATGAGCAGTTCTTC.

The rearrangement links TRBV7-9 to TRBJ1-2, with TRBD1 matching 7 bases. CDR3 size: 15 residues. Germline V gene sequence: CDR1 SEHNR, CDR2 FQNEAQ (reference sequence). V shed 1 base, J shed 5 bases, and the junction held 7 bases outside the gene matches. In DNA form, the CDR3 reads TGTGCCAGCAGCTTAGGGCCCGGGACAGCTTATGGCTACACCTTC. It yields the protein CASSLGPGTAYGYTF. The full variable domain, its missing parts supplied by reference TRBV7-9 and TRBJ1-2, is DTGVSQNPRHKITKRGQNVTFRCDPISEHNRLYWYRQTLGQGPEFLTYFQNEAQLEKSRLLSDRFSAERPKGSFSTLEIQRTEQGDSAMYLCASSLGPGTAYGYTFGSGTRLTVV.

In its sample, this clone was seen a few times. The rearrangement uses TRBV5-4 and TRBJ2-7, with D unclear. Germline CDR1 reads SGHNT; CDR2 reads YYREEE (reference sequence). Trimming removed 4 bases at V and 5 bases at J, with 19 bases between. The CDR3 is 15 residues long. This CDR3 is CASSLKAGLVDEQYF. The DNA for the CDR3 is TGTGCCAGCAGCCTAAAGGCCGGATTAGTCGACGAGCAGTACTTC.

The V gene is TRBV7-3, the J gene TRBJ2-1, with TRBD2 matching over 9 bases. After removal of 5 bases from V and 1 base from J, the junction contained 6 bases not matched to a gene. Germline V CDR1 and CDR2: SGHTA, FQGTGA. The length of the CDR3 is 16 residues. In DNA, the CDR3 is TGTGCCAGCAGCAAAATTAGCGGGAGTTCCTACAATGAGCAGTTCTTC. This codes for CASSKISGSSYNEQFF.

The chain uses TRBV15 and TRBJ2-3, with D unresolved. V lost 0 bases and J lost 0, with 7 bases in between. The CDR3 sequence is 15 residues long. Germline CDR1 is LNHNV and CDR2 is YYDKDF (reference sequence). This CDR3 reads CATSREGFSTDTQYF. In DNA, the CDR3 is TGTGCCACCAGCAGAGAAGGATTTAGCACAGATACGCAGTATTTT.

CDR3 in amino acids: CASSIVHGELFF. The DNA of the CDR3 is TGTGCCAGTAGTATAGTCCACGGGGAGCTGTTTTTT. The J gene is TRBJ2-2, the V gene TRBV19; D is uncertain. V lost 1 base and J 7 bases, leaving 4 bases between the germline ends. The CDR3 has 12 residues. Per germline, CDR1 LNHDA and CDR2 SQIVND (reference sequence).

The CDR3 reads CASSLAGGSAYNSPLHF. For the CDR3, the DNA is TGTGCCAGCAGCTTGGCGGGAGGGTCCGCCTATAATTCACCCCTCCACTTT. This chain uses TRBV5-6 with TRBJ1-6; D is unclear. The V gene's germline CDR1 is SGHDT and CDR2 YYEEEE. Trimming pared 0 bases from V and 2 bases from J, leaving 12 bases between. This CDR3 has 17 residues.